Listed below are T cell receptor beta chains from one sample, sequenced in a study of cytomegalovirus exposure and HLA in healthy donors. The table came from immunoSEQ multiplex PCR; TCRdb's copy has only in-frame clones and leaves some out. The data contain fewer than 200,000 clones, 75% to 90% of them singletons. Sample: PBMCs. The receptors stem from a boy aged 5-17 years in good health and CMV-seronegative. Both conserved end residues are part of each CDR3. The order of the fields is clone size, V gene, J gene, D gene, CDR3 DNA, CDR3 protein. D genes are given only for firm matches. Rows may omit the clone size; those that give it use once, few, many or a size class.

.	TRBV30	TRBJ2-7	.	TGTGCCTGGATCCCCCCGAACTCCCACGAGCAGTACTTC	CAWIPPNSHEQYF
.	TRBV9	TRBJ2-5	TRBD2	TGTGCCAGCAGCGTAGGACTAGCGGGAAAGGAGACCCAGTACTTC	CASSVGLAGKETQYF
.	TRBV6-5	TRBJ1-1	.	TGTGCCAGCAGTACAGGGAGAGGGACTGAAGCTTTCTTT	CASSTGRGTEAFF
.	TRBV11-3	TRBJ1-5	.	TGTGCCAGCAGCTTGAGGTACAATCAGCCCCAGCATTTT	CASSLRYNQPQHF
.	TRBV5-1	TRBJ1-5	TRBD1	TGCGCCAGCAGCCGAACTCCGGGACAGGGCCGGCCCCAGCATTTT	CASSRTPGQGRPQHF
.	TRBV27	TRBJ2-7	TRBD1	TGTGCCAGCAGTTCGGACAGGGGCAATTCCTACGAGCAGTACTTC	CASSSDRGNSYEQYF
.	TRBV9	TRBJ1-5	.	TGTGCCAGCTCCCTACAGGGTGATCGAGTTCAGCCCCAGCATTTT	CASSLQGDRVQPQHF
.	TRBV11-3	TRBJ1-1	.	TGTGCCAGCAGCCAAGAACAGGGCTCTGAAGCTTTCTTT	CASSQEQGSEAFF
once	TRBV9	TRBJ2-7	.	TGTGCCAGCAGCGTAGGAGGAGGGAACTACGAGCAGTACTTC	CASSVGGGNYEQYF
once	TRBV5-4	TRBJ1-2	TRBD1	TGTGCCAGCAGCCCGGACAGGGTAAGACGTGGCTACACCTTC	CASSPDRVRRGYTF
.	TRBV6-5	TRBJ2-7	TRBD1	TGTGCCAGCAGTTACCTTACAGGGGATGGCTACGAGCAGTACTTC	CASSYLTGDGYEQYF
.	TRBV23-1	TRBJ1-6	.	TGCGCCAGCAGTTTGGGGCAGGGGAGACGTTATAATTCACCCCTCCACTTT	CASSLGQGRRYNSPLHF
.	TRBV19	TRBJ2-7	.	TGTGCCAGTAGCGGCGGCGGGAAATCCTACGAGCAGTACTTC	CASSGGGKSYEQYF
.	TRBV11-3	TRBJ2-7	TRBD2	TGTGCCAGCAGCTTATATGGGGGAGGGTTTAACTACGAGCAGTACTTC	CASSLYGGGFNYEQYF